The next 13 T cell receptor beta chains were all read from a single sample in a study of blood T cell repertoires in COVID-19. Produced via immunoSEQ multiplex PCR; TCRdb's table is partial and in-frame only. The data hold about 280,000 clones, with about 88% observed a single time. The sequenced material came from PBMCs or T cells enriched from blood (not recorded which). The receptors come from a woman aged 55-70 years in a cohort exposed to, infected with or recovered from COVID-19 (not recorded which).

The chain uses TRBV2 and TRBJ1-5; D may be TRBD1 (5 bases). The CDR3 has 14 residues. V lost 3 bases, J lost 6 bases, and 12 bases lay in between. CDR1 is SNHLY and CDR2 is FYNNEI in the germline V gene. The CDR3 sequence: CASSDRAQVQPQHF. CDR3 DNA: TGTGCCAGCAGTGACAGGGCCCAAGTTCAGCCCCAGCATTTT.

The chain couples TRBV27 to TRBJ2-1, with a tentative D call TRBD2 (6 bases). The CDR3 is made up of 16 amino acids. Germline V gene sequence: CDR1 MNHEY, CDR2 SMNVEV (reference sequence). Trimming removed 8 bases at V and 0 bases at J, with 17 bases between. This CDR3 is CASCHRTTSSYNEQFF. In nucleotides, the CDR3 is TGTGCCAGCTGTCACCGGACTACGAGCTCCTACAATGAGCAGTTCTTC.

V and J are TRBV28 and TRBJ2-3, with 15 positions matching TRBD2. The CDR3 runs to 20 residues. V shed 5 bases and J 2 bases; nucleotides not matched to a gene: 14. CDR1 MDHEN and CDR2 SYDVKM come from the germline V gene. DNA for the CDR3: TGTGCCAGCAGTCCGGACCCGGGGACTAGCGGGAGGAAATCCACAGATACGCAGTATTTT. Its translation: CASSPDPGTSGRKSTDTQYF.

The CDR3 sequence: CASSQGTGGLEQYF. The CDR3 nucleotides read TGTGCCAGCAGCCAAGGGACAGGGGGCCTCGAGCAGTACTTC. The V gene is TRBV7-8, the J gene TRBJ2-7, with 12 nucleotides matching TRBD1. CDR3 length: 14 amino acids. Germline CDR1 and CDR2: SGHVS and FQNEAQ. The ends lost 5 bases at V and 6 bases at J; junction bases unmatched: 5.

The CDR3 nucleotides are TGCGCCAGCAGCTTGGTTGTGGGAGGGAATGGCTACACCTTC. Protein product: CASSLVVGGNGYTF. This chain uses TRBV5-1 with TRBJ1-2; D is uncertain. This CDR3 is built from 14 residues. Germline lookup yields CDR1 SGHRS and CDR2 YFSETQ. V was cut by 0 bases and J by 6 bases, with 12 bases left in between. The complete variable domain, with remaining parts taken from reference TRBV5-1 and TRBJ1-2, reads KAGVTQTPRYLIKTRGQQVTLSCSPISGHRSVSWYQQTPGQGLQFLFEYFSETQRNKGNFPGRFSGRQFSNSRSEMNVSTLELGDSALYLCASSLVVGGNGYTFGSGTRLTVV.

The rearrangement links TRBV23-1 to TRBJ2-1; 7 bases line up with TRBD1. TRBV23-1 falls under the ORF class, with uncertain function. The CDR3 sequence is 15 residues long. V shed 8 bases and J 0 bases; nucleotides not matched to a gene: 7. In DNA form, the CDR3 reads TGCGCCAGCCGCTTGACAGGGCCCTCCTACAATGAGCAGTTCTTC. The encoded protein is CASRLTGPSYNEQFF.

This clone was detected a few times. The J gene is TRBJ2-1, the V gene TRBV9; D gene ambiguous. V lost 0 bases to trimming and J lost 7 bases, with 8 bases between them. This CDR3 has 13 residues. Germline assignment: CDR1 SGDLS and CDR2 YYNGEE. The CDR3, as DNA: TGTGCCAGCAGCGTAGCTACGAGAAATGAGCAGTTCTTC. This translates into CASSVATRNEQFF.

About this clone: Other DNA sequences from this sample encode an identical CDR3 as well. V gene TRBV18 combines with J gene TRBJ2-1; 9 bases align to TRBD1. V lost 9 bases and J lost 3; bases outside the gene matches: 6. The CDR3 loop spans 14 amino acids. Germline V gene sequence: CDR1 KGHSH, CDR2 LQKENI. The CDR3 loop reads CASSPGQGYNEQFF. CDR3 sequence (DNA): TGTGCCAGTTCTCCGGGACAGGGCTACAATGAGCAGTTCTTC.

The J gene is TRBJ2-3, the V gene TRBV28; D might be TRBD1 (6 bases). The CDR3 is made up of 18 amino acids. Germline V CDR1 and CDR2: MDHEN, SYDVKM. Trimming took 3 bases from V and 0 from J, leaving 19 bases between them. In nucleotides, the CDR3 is TGTGCCAGCAGTTTTGGGGACATTCGATACCAGAGCACAGATACGCAGTATTTT. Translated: CASSFGDIRYQSTDTQYF.

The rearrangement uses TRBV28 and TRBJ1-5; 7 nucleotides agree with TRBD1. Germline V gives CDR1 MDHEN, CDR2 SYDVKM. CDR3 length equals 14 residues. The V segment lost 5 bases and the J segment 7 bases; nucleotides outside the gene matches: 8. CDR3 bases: TGTGCCAGCAGTCCAGACAGGGTACCACAGCCCCAGCATTTT. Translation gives CASSPDRVPQPQHF.

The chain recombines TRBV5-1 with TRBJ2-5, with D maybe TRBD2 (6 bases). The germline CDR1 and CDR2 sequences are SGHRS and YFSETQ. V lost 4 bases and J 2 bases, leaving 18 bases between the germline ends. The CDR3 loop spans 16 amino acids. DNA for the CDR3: TGCGCCAGCAGCACATCGCCGGAGGGCGGGCAAGAGACCCAGTACTTC. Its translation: CASSTSPEGGQETQYF. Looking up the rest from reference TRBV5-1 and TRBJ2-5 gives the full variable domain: KAGVTQTPRYLIKTRGQQVTLSCSPISGHRSVSWYQQTPGQGLQFLFEYFSETQRNKGNFPGRFSGRQFSNSRSEMNVSTLELGDSALYLCASSTSPEGGQETQYFGPGTRLLVL.

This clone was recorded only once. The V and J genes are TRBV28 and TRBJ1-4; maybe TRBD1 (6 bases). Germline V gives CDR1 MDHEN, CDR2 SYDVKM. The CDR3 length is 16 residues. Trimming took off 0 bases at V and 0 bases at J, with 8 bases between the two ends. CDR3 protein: CASSLWDSATNEKLFF. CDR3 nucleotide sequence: TGTGCCAGCAGTTTATGGGACAGTGCAACTAATGAAAAACTGTTTTTT.

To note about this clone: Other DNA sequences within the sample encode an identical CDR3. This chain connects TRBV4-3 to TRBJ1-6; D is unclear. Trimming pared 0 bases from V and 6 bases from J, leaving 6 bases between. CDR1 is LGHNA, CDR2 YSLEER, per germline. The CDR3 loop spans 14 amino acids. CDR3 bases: TGCGCCAGCAGCCAAGAAGCGGTTAATTCACCCCTCCACTTT. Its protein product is CASSQEAVNSPLHF.